This record concerns one T cell receptor (beta chain) sequence. CDR1 SGHRS and CDR2 YFSETQ come from the germline V gene. The CDR3 runs 13 residues. Trimming took off 6 bases at V and 5 bases at J, with 15 bases between the two ends. This entry is derived from a study of blood T cell repertoires in COVID-19. Produced via immunoSEQ multiplex PCR; TCRdb's table is partial and in-frame only. The sample lists 130,000 or so clones; about 80% were seen once. The TCR originated in a middle-aged man who had recovered from COVID-19. The rearrangement joins TRBV5-1 to TRBJ2-7; a possible D gene is TRBD1 (5 bases). The source material was PBMCs or T cells enriched from blood (not recorded which). CDR3 nucleotide sequence: TGCGCCAGCAAGGGGCAGGGTCCCCACGAGCAGTACTTC. Amino acid sequence: CASKGQGPHEQYF.